The rows below give T cell receptor beta chains drawn from one sample of a study of cytomegalovirus exposure and HLA in healthy donors. The protocol was immunoSEQ multiplex PCR, while the TCRdb copy is restricted to in-frame clones and leaves out a portion. This repertoire shows 150,000 or so clones, around four fifths found once; its top ten account for roughly 7%. The source material was PBMCs. The receptors were sampled from a male donor in good health and CMV-seronegative. Both conserved end residues are part of each CDR3. Clone size is given for some rows only: seen once, a few or many times, or a class if the clone is expanded.

V gene	clone size	J gene	CDR3 protein
TRBV29-1	.	TRBJ2-7	CSASSRSGYEQYF
TRBV7-2	.	TRBJ2-1	CASSLALEAYNEQFF
TRBV6-6	once	TRBJ2-3	CASTTSGRTTDTQYF
TRBV7-9	.	TRBJ2-7	CSSSLGPQGGLNF
TRBV7-8	.	TRBJ1-1	CASSLLSHTGEAFF
TRBV29-1	once	TRBJ2-3	CSVGASGGQTDTQYF
TRBV5-8	few	TRBJ2-1	CASSNHRGPGNEQFF
TRBV18	.	TRBJ2-5	CASSPSQRGVRQETQYF
TRBV28	.	TRBJ1-5	CASSLERGGNQPQHF
TRBV28	few	TRBJ1-6	CASFVGLNSPLHF
TRBV2	.	TRBJ2-3	CASSDLEDTDTQYF
TRBV15	.	TRBJ2-1	CATSRDTGLVNNEQFF
TRBV5-1	.	TRBJ2-1	CASSSGPGQGFDEQFF
TRBV28	.	TRBJ1-1	CASTSLSLTEAFF
TRBV5-5	.	TRBJ2-1	CASSAGLYNEQFF
TRBV4-2	.	TRBJ1-1	CASSQDGGRGNTEAFF
TRBV7-2	few	TRBJ2-4	CASSSDIKNIQYF
TRBV5-6	.	TRBJ2-1	CASSLTGTGGLEQFF
TRBV18	.	TRBJ1-3	CASSPKSSSGNTIYF
TRBV27	.	TRBJ1-6	CASSPRLRDRENSPLHF
TRBV5-1	.	.	CASSIGLADSYEQYF
TRBV5-1	.	TRBJ2-3	CASSYRQGLTDTQYF
TRBV4-1	.	TRBJ2-1	CASSQLTGGKNEQFF
TRBV18	.	TRBJ1-1	CASSPIRTGKTALNTEAFF
TRBV7-7	few	TRBJ2-7	CASSSRVEQYF
TRBV11-2	.	TRBJ2-7	CASSRRGGYEQYF
TRBV27	.	TRBJ2-5	CASRALAGGLYQETQYF
TRBV6-1	few	TRBJ2-3	CASTGLAGGADTQYF
TRBV7-9	.	TRBJ1-1	CASSPGTGMNTEAFF
TRBV7-9	.	TRBJ2-3	CSSSLVIDADTQYF
TRBV7-8	.	TRBJ1-5	CASSPGGRDQPQHF
TRBV7-9	.	TRBJ1-6	CASSSGGLNSPLHF
TRBV4-3	once	TRBJ2-7	CASSRGRAFEQYF
TRBV4-1	once	TRBJ1-4	CASSQEAGRGEKLFF
TRBV20-1	.	TRBJ2-7	CSVLGTYEQYF
TRBV5-4	.	TRBJ2-2	CASSSFSKRAGELFF
TRBV7-2	.	TRBJ2-5	CASSTDSVQETQYF
TRBV5-1	.	TRBJ2-2	CASSRWGGGELFF
TRBV7-2	.	TRBJ1-2	CASSWNDRAGYGYTF
TRBV5-1	.	TRBJ2-2	CASSYKAGQGTPNTGELFF
TRBV5-6	.	TRBJ1-1	CASSSISDRMNTEAFF
TRBV9	once	TRBJ2-5	CASSVSARGIGNQETQYF